The sequence of this TCR beta chain was determined in a study of blood T cell repertoires in COVID-19. On the study more broadly: The United States, Italy and Spain were the sources of the acute and convalescent COVID-19 samples.

The CDR3 length is 17 residues. Germline-derived CDR1 and CDR2 are SEHNR and FQNEAQ (reference sequence). J lost 4 bases, V lost 5 bases, and 11 bases had no gene match. How the authors handled the data: Estimation of nucleated cell counts relied on the amplification of reference gene primers. Some clones are missing from TCRdb's copy, which holds only in-frame ones; the method was immunoSEQ multiplex PCR. V and J calls and clone size are as listed in that table; D and trimming were resolved from the DNA. This table holds around 300,000 clones, 85% found once. The receptor comes from a woman in her 50s with active or convalescent COVID-19. This chain links TRBV7-9 with TRBJ2-7, with 13 bases aligning to TRBD2. The sequencing sample was made of peripheral blood. As DNA, the CDR3 is TGTGCCAGCAGCCCCCTCCCGGGACTAGCGGGAACATACGAGCAGTACTTC. Translating gives CASSPLPGLAGTYEQYF.